Listed here are 21 T cell receptor beta chains from one sample, sequenced in a study of blood T cells in healthy people across ages (dated by TCRdb to between 2015 and 2017). Library prep was done by 5' RACE. Sequencing was carried out with an Illumina HiSeq 2500. A second PCR of roughly 6 to 11 cycles was run with a J-beta primer mix and a sample-barcoded 5' primer. Using fastp trimming at Q25 and MiXCR clonotype assembly, TCRdb reanalyzed the public sequencing data and kept in-frame beta chains. CDR3 protein sequences are deduplicated, and each keeps its most common genes and DNA. Counted in this sample were about 1.4 million distinct CDR3 sequences; approximately 59% of them appeared once. Roughly 6.3% of the sample goes to the ten largest clones. The source material was blood. These receptors all come from a young man in good health.

This clonotype turned up a few times. V is TRBV7-9 and J is TRBJ2-7; D remains ambiguous. V lost 1 base and J lost 3, with 7 bases in between. Germline CDR1 SEHNR, CDR2 FQNEAQ (reference sequence). The CDR3 is 13 residues long. CDR3 residues: CASSLDPNYEQYF. CDR3 in DNA: TGTGCCAGCAGCTTAGATCCTAACTACGAGCAGTACTTC.

The V call is TRBV18, the J call TRBJ2-7; the D gene could be TRBD1 or TRBD2 (5 bases each). Trimming pared 8 bases from V and 4 bases from J, leaving 18 bases between. The CDR3 runs 14 residues. CDR1 is KGHSH and CDR2 is LQKENI in the germline V gene. DNA of the CDR3: TGTGCCAGCACTGACTATTCGGGGCGGTACGAGCAGTACTTC. It is translated as CASTDYSGRYEQYF.

The rearrangement links TRBV20-1 to TRBJ2-7; D is possibly TRBD1 (6 bases). CDR3 length: 12 amino acids. The V end lost 3 bases, the J end lost 4 bases, and 10 bases lay between the germline ends. Germline CDR1 is DFQATT and CDR2 is SNEGSKA (reference sequence). The chain's CDR3 is CSARNQGYEQYF. CDR3 nucleotide sequence: TGCAGTGCTAGGAACCAGGGGTACGAGCAGTACTTC.

This clonotype appeared a few times. CDR3 loop: CASTTGQTYNEQFF. The CDR3, as DNA: TGTGCCAGCACCACGGGACAGACCTACAATGAGCAGTTCTTC. The genes are TRBV27 and TRBJ2-1; TRBD1 agrees at 7 bases. Germline lookup yields CDR1 MNHEY and CDR2 SMNVEV (reference sequence). The CDR3 totals 14 residues. Trimming cost V 7 bases and J 2 bases; bases outside gene matches: 5.

CDR3 in amino acids: CASSPGTGGRNEQYF. Written as DNA, the CDR3 is TGTGCCAGCAGCCCGGGGACAGGGGGCCGGAACGAGCAGTACTTC. This rearrangement joins TRBV11-2 to TRBJ2-7, with TRBD1 matching over 12 bases. With V trimmed by 5 bases and J by 5 bases, 7 bases remained unmatched. This CDR3 is built from 15 residues. CDR1 and CDR2 from the germline V gene are SGHAT and FQNNGV. Full variable domain (remainder filled in from reference TRBV11-2 and TRBJ2-7): EAGVAQSPRYKIIEKRQSVAFWCNPISGHATLYWYQQILGQGPKLLIQFQNNGVVDDSQLPKDRFSAERLKGVDSTLKIQPAKLEDSAVYLCASSPGTGGRNEQYFGPGTRLTVT.

CDR3 loop: CSARGSGPYNEQFF. The CDR3 DNA is TGCAGTGCTAGAGGCAGCGGGCCCTACAATGAGCAGTTCTTC. J is TRBJ2-1 and V is TRBV20-1; maybe TRBD2 (6 bases). Trimming removed 1 base from V and 2 bases from J, with 9 bases in between. Germline CDR1 reads DFQATT; CDR2 reads SNEGSKA (reference sequence). The CDR3 consists of 14 residues.

The CDR3 loop reads CASSETGTSFETQYF. For the CDR3, the DNA is TGTGCCAGCAGCGAAACCGGGACTAGCTTCGAGACCCAGTACTTC. This chain links TRBV7-9 with TRBJ2-5, with TRBD2 matching 9 bases. J was trimmed by 5 bases and V by 5 bases; bases with no gene match: 9. The length of the CDR3 is 15 residues. Germline V gene sequence: CDR1 SEHNR, CDR2 FQNEAQ (reference sequence).

The V gene is TRBV6-4, the J gene TRBJ2-3, with TRBD2 matching over 7 bases. J gave up 4 bases and V 0 bases, and 7 bases lay outside the gene matches. CDR3 size: 16 residues. Germline lookup yields CDR1 MRHNA and CDR2 SNTAGT. CDR3 in DNA: TGTGCCAGCAGTGACTCACCGACTAGCCAGCCAGATACGCAGTATTTT. Protein sequence: CASSDSPTSQPDTQYF.

CDR3 nucleotide sequence: TGCAGTGCGACAGACAGGGGGCGGTTAGATGGCTACACCTTC. It is translated as CSATDRGRLDGYTF. The chain couples TRBV20-1 to TRBJ1-2; 10 bases match TRBD1. This CDR3 is 14 amino acids long. The V and J ends lost 6 bases and 6 bases, in that order; junction bases with no gene match: 10. In germline, CDR1 is DFQATT, CDR2 SNEGSKA (reference sequence).

This chain joins TRBV30 and TRBJ2-4, with D perhaps matching TRBD1 or TRBD2 (5 bases each). The end of the DNA is better explained by TRBJ2-7, so the J call may be wrong. The CDR3 covers 12 residues. Per germline, CDR1 GTSNPN and CDR2 SVGIG (reference sequence). CDR3 amino acids: CAWSRDHYEQYF. The CDR3 DNA is TGTGCCTGGAGTCGGGACCACTACGAGCAGTACTTC.

This chain connects TRBV20-1 to TRBJ2-4; no reliable D call. TRBJ2-5 explains the end of the DNA better; the J call may be wrong. The V gene's germline CDR1 is DFQATT and CDR2 SNEGSKA (reference sequence). The CDR3 sequence is 13 residues long. The CDR3 loop is CSAKKERLETQYF. CDR3 nucleotides: TGCAGTGCTAAGAAGGAGAGACTAGAGACCCAGTACTTC.

This clonotype appeared a few times. V and J are TRBV6-1 and TRBJ2-2; 7 nucleotides match TRBD1. The germline V gene encodes CDR1 MNHNS and CDR2 SASEGT. The CDR3 covers 17 residues. V dropped 5 bases and J dropped 0; count of bases not matched to a gene: 9. This CDR3 reads CASSTDRFSANTGELFF. CDR3 nucleotides: TGTGCCAGCAGTACGGACAGGTTTTCCGCGAACACCGGGGAGCTGTTTTTT.

V gene TRBV25-1 combines with J gene TRBJ2-4, with no clear D. The tail of the sequence fits TRBJ2-7 better, so the J call may be wrong. Per germline, CDR1 MGHDK and CDR2 SYGVNS. The CDR3 is 11 residues long. The CDR3 loop reads CASSETHEQYF. The CDR3 DNA sequence: TGTGCCAGCAGTGAGACCCACGAGCAGTACTTC.

The chain is built from TRBV4-3 and TRBJ1-4; 9 bases are shared with TRBD1. The CDR3 is 15 amino acids. Germline trimming cut 3 bases from V and 7 bases from J; bases unmatched to any gene: 6. The germline V gene has CDR1 LGHNA and CDR2 YSLEER. CDR3 nucleotide sequence: TGCGCCAGCAGCCAGGGCGGGACAGGGTCTGAAAAACTGTTTTTT. The encoded protein is CASSQGGTGSEKLFF.

The genes are TRBV3-1 and TRBJ2-5; no clear D. The CDR3 extends over 11 amino acids. From germline, CDR1 is LGHDT and CDR2 YNNKEL (reference sequence). V was shortened by 5 bases and J by 7 bases, with 8 bases between the two germline ends. The CDR3 loop reads CASSAGWTQYF. The DNA of the CDR3 is TGTGCCAGCAGCGCCGGGTGGACCCAGTACTTC.

V and J are TRBV15 and TRBJ1-6; TRBD1 might be the D (5 bases). CDR3 length equals 15 residues. V lost 7 bases and J 4 bases, leaving 14 bases between the germline ends. Germline values: CDR1 LNHNV, CDR2 YYDKDF (reference sequence). The CDR3 reads CATKPRTPYNSPLHF. The CDR3 DNA reads as TGTGCCACCAAGCCCAGGACACCTTATAATTCACCCCTCCACTTT.

This clonotype was recorded a few times. The V gene is TRBV29-1, the J gene TRBJ2-6; TRBD1 might be the D (6 bases). The ends were cut back, 6 bases at V and 1 base at J, with 16 bases in the middle. Per the germline V gene, CDR1 is SQVTM and CDR2 is ANQGSEA. The CDR3 runs 16 residues. CDR3 loop: CSVLHRDRSGANVLTF. The CDR3 DNA reads TGCAGCGTGCTTCACAGGGATCGGTCTGGGGCCAACGTCCTGACTTTC.

This clonotype was counted a single time. The genes are TRBV5-6 and TRBJ2-5; maybe TRBD2 (6 bases). This CDR3 has 12 residues. Germline-derived CDR1 and CDR2 are SGHDT and YYEEEE. V gave up 3 bases and J gave up 7 bases, with 10 bases separating them. The CDR3 DNA follows: TGTGCCAGCAGCTGGGAGGAGCGGACCCAGTACTTC. It codes for CASSWEERTQYF.

The table lists this clonotype with a count of one. The rearrangement links TRBV18 to TRBJ2-7; D possibly corresponds to TRBD2 (6 bases). The CDR3 runs to 13 residues. Between the trimmed V and J ends, which lost 8 bases and 4 bases, there was a span of 15 bases. Germline loops: CDR1 KGHSH, CDR2 LQKENI. CDR3 protein: CASHGGSQYEQYF. The CDR3 bases are TGTGCCAGCCACGGAGGGAGCCAATACGAGCAGTACTTC.

The rearrangement joins TRBV13 to TRBJ2-1, with D possibly matching TRBD2 (5 bases). Per germline, CDR1 PRHDT and CDR2 FYEKMQ (reference sequence). This CDR3 has 14 amino acids. The V end lost 5 bases, the J end lost 7 bases, and 15 bases lay between the germline ends. The CDR3 is CASSAHEGLNEQFF. As DNA, the CDR3 is TGTGCCAGCAGCGCACACGAGGGTCTGAATGAGCAGTTCTTC. The full variable domain, its missing parts supplied by reference TRBV13 and TRBJ2-1, is AAGVIQSPRHLIKEKRETATLKCYPIPRHDTVYWYQQGPGQDPQFLISFYEKMQSDKGSIPDRFSAQQFSDYHSELNMSSLELGDSALYFCASSAHEGLNEQFFGPGTRLTVL.

This clonotype was seen a few times. This chain joins TRBV4-1 and TRBJ1-5; D gene uncertain. This CDR3 is 13 amino acids long. The germline gives CDR1 MGHRA, CDR2 YSYEKL. Trimming took 6 bases from V and 5 from J, leaving 11 bases between them. The CDR3 loop reads CASSPQQHQPQHF. CDR3 nucleotides: TGCGCCAGCAGTCCTCAACAGCATCAGCCCCAGCATTTT.